This TCR beta chain is from a study of CXCR3-negative and CXCR3-positive naive CD8 T cells. Study observations and caveats: TRB CDR3s were more hydrophobic in CXCR3-positive than in CXCR3-negative naive cells.

Germline V gene sequence: CDR1 SEHNR, CDR2 FQNEAQ (reference sequence). The CDR3 has 15 amino acids. cDNA libraries for TRB were generated by 5' RACE incorporating UMI labels. TCRdb re-called the 5' RACE reads; every CDR3 protein appears as one record, without DNA. The sample totals some 120,000 distinct CDR3 sequences. Sorts performed in triplicate captured some 270,000 cells each from every CD8+ T cell subset. With respect to this clonotype: What it binds is not known.

This sequence was found in a human donor in good health. Some clones in this sample may be carry-over from other donors' samples. Sequencing was performed on naive CXCR3+ CD8+ T cells from blood. Stated subset: CD45RO-CCR7+CD27+CD95- naive CD8+ T cells expressing CXCR3 (TNR3+). This chain joins TRBV7-9 and TRBJ2-2; TCRdb returns TRBD1, unconfirmable since there is no DNA. Here the CDR3 reads CASSPTGPNTGELFF.